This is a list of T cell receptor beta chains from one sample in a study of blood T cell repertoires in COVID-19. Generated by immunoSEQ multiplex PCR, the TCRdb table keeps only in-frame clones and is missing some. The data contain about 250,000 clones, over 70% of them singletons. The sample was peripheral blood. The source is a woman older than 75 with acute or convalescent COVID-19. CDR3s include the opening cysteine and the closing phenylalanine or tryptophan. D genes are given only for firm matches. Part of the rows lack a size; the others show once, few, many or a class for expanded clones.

CDR3nt: TGTGCCAGCAGCTCCATGACAGGGGGCCCCTCTTTTGGAAACACCATATATTTT; CDR3aa: CASSSMTGGPSFGNTIYF; v_gene: TRBV5-6; d_gene: TRBD1; j_gene: TRBJ1-3; abundance: .
CDR3nt: TGTGCCAGCAGCACAGGACAGATGATCACTGAAGCTTTCTTT; CDR3aa: CASSTGQMITEAFF; v_gene: TRBV7-9; d_gene: .; j_gene: TRBJ1-1; abundance: .
CDR3nt: TGTGCCATCAGTGACGTCGACAGGGGAACCGGGGAGCTGTTTTTT; CDR3aa: CAISDVDRGTGELFF; v_gene: TRBV10-3; d_gene: TRBD1; j_gene: TRBJ2-2; abundance: .
CDR3nt: TGTGCCAGCAGCCCAGGAGGTTCTGAAGCTTTCTTT; CDR3aa: CASSPGGSEAFF; v_gene: TRBV7-3; d_gene: .; j_gene: TRBJ1-1; abundance: .
CDR3nt: TGTGCCAGCAGACGACCGGGGGTCACCGGGGAGCTGTTTTTT; CDR3aa: CASRRPGVTGELFF; v_gene: TRBV9; d_gene: .; j_gene: TRBJ2-2; abundance: .
CDR3nt: TGTGCCAGCAGCGTAGGGGGACAGGCGGGGACTGAAGCTTTCTTT; CDR3aa: CASSVGGQAGTEAFF; v_gene: TRBV9; d_gene: TRBD1; j_gene: TRBJ1-1; abundance: .
CDR3nt: TGTGCCAGCAGCCGAGCGGAGCGTCGGTCGGAGACCCAGTACTTC; CDR3aa: CASSRAERRSETQYF; v_gene: TRBV7-8; d_gene: .; j_gene: TRBJ2-5; abundance: .
CDR3nt: TGTGCCAGCGGAAGACAGAAGGTCTATGGCTACACCTTC; CDR3aa: CASGRQKVYGYTF; v_gene: TRBV27; d_gene: .; j_gene: TRBJ1-2; abundance: .
CDR3nt: TGTGCCAGCAGTGAATTCAGGGTCAATCAGCCCCAGCATTTT; CDR3aa: CASSEFRVNQPQHF; v_gene: TRBV6-1; d_gene: .; j_gene: TRBJ1-5; abundance: .
CDR3nt: TGCGCCAGCAGCCCCTCCCCGGGACTACAGGCTGGGGCCAACGTCCTGACTTTC; CDR3aa: CASSPSPGLQAGANVLTF; v_gene: TRBV4-1; d_gene: TRBD2; j_gene: TRBJ2-6; abundance: few
CDR3nt: TGTGCCAGCAGCATTACTAGCGGACCCTACAATGAGCAGTTCTTC; CDR3aa: CASSITSGPYNEQFF; v_gene: TRBV7-9; d_gene: TRBD2; j_gene: TRBJ2-1; abundance: .
CDR3nt: TGTGCCAGCTCACCAGTGCAGGGAGGAGGTTTAAATCAGCCCCAGCATTTT; CDR3aa: CASSPVQGGGLNQPQHF; v_gene: TRBV18; d_gene: .; j_gene: TRBJ1-5; abundance: once
CDR3nt: TGTGCCAGCAGTTACTCAGGGGGCCCTGAAGCTTTCTTT; CDR3aa: CASSYSGGPEAFF; v_gene: TRBV6-6; d_gene: TRBD1; j_gene: TRBJ1-1; abundance: .
CDR3nt: TGTGCCAGCAGCCAGGGCCCCAGGACGACCAGCAAAGCCAAAAACATTCAGTACTTC; CDR3aa: CASSQGPRTTSKAKNIQYF; v_gene: TRBV7-9; d_gene: .; j_gene: TRBJ2-4; abundance: .
CDR3nt: TGTGCCAGCAGCTTGACAGGGGGGAACACCGGGGAGCTGTTTTTT; CDR3aa: CASSLTGGNTGELFF; v_gene: TRBV7-9; d_gene: TRBD1; j_gene: TRBJ2-2; abundance: .
CDR3nt: TGTGCCACCAGTTACGGGGACAGGGTAGGGGGTGGCTACACCTTC; CDR3aa: CATSYGDRVGGGYTF; v_gene: TRBV24-1; d_gene: TRBD1; j_gene: TRBJ1-2; abundance: .
CDR3nt: TGCGCCAGCAGCTTGGAAGCGGGAATGAACACTGAAGCTTTCTTT; CDR3aa: CASSLEAGMNTEAFF; v_gene: TRBV5-1; d_gene: .; j_gene: TRBJ1-1; abundance: .
CDR3nt: TGTGCCAGCAGTGAGGACTACCCGAGCTCCTACAATGAGCAGTTCTTC; CDR3aa: CASSEDYPSSYNEQFF; v_gene: TRBV2; d_gene: .; j_gene: TRBJ2-1; abundance: .
CDR3nt: TGTGCCAGCCGACGGGGGAGCGATGGCTACACCTTC; CDR3aa: CASRRGSDGYTF; v_gene: TRBV6-5; d_gene: .; j_gene: TRBJ1-2; abundance: .
CDR3nt: TGTGCCAGCTCACCACCGGGGGCCGCCTACGAGCAGTACTTC; CDR3aa: CASSPPGAAYEQYF; v_gene: TRBV18; d_gene: .; j_gene: TRBJ2-7; abundance: .
CDR3nt: TGTGCCAGCAGCGGGGGACAGGTACCCTATAATTCACCCCTCCACTTT; CDR3aa: CASSGGQVPYNSPLHF; v_gene: TRBV25-1; d_gene: TRBD1; j_gene: TRBJ1-6; abundance: .
CDR3nt: TGTGCCAGCTCGCGGCGGGAGATTAAAACAGATACGCAGTATTTT; CDR3aa: CASSRREIKTDTQYF; v_gene: TRBV5-4; d_gene: TRBD2; j_gene: TRBJ2-3; abundance: .
CDR3nt: TGTGCCAGCAGCTTACGTGGGGGGATTTACAATGAGCAGTTCTTC; CDR3aa: CASSLRGGIYNEQFF; v_gene: TRBV7-9; d_gene: .; j_gene: TRBJ2-1; abundance: .
CDR3nt: TGTGCCAGCAGCTCCGAGTATTCGAACACTGAAGCTTTCTTT; CDR3aa: CASSSEYSNTEAFF; v_gene: TRBV7-2; d_gene: .; j_gene: TRBJ1-1; abundance: once
CDR3nt: TGTGCCAGCACCAGAGGACAGGGCGTTAATGAAAAACTGTTTTTT; CDR3aa: CASTRGQGVNEKLFF; v_gene: TRBV14; d_gene: TRBD1; j_gene: TRBJ1-4; abundance: .
CDR3nt: TGTGCCAGCAGTTACTCAGGCGGGACAGGGGATGGCTACACCTTC; CDR3aa: CASSYSGGTGDGYTF; v_gene: TRBV6-5; d_gene: TRBD1; j_gene: TRBJ1-2; abundance: .
CDR3nt: TGTGCCAGCAGCCAAGATAACGGAGGGATTGAAGCTTTCTTT; CDR3aa: CASSQDNGGIEAFF; v_gene: TRBV3-1/TRBV3-2; d_gene: .; j_gene: TRBJ1-1; abundance: .
CDR3nt: TGTGCCATCAGTGAGCGGGCAGGGGAGCAGTACTTC; CDR3aa: CAISERAGEQYF; v_gene: TRBV10-3; d_gene: .; j_gene: TRBJ2-7; abundance: .
CDR3nt: TGTGCCAGCAGTGAAGCGCGGCGGAACAACAATGAGCAGTTCTTC; CDR3aa: CASSEARRNNNEQFF; v_gene: TRBV2; d_gene: .; j_gene: TRBJ2-1; abundance: .
CDR3nt: TGTGCCATCAGGGTGAGTTTCATGAACACTGAAGCTTTCTTT; CDR3aa: CAIRVSFMNTEAFF; v_gene: TRBV10-3; d_gene: .; j_gene: TRBJ1-1; abundance: .
CDR3nt: TGTGCCAGCAGCCCAGGACAAATCCAGCTACAAGAGACCCAGTACTTC; CDR3aa: CASSPGQIQLQETQYF; v_gene: TRBV9; d_gene: .; j_gene: TRBJ2-5; abundance: .
CDR3nt: TGTGCCATCAGTGAGTCCCCGACTAGCGGGGGGGCCGGGGCCTACAATGAGCAGTTCTTC; CDR3aa: CAISESPTSGGAGAYNEQFF; v_gene: TRBV10-3; d_gene: TRBD2; j_gene: TRBJ2-1; abundance: once